One and the same sample provided the 17 T cell receptor beta chains below, sequenced in a study of technical replicates of blood from a handful of donors. Method: immunoSEQ multiplex PCR; TCRdb's copy keeps in-frame clones and lacks some. Among over 85,000 clones listed, 90% to 95% were seen once. The sequenced sample was T cells isolated from PBMCs. Source of these receptors: a human donor in good health.

This sequence joins TRBV18 and TRBJ2-7, with D maybe TRBD2 (6 bases). V was trimmed by 3 bases and J by 3 bases, leaving 15 bases between them. Germline V gives CDR1 KGHSH, CDR2 LQKENI. The CDR3 runs to 15 residues. CDR3: CASSPGLPPLYEQYF. CDR3 bases: TGTGCCAGCTCACCCGGACTACCCCCCCTCTACGAGCAGTACTTC. Full variable domain (rest looked up from reference TRBV18 and TRBJ2-7): NAGVMQNPRHLVRRRGQEARLRCSPMKGHSHVYWYRQLPEEGLKFMVYLQKENIIDESGMPKERFSAEFPKEGPSILRIQQVVRGDSAAYFCASSPGLPPLYEQYFGPGTRLTVT.

The chain carries TRBV4-2 and TRBJ2-1; D might be TRBD1 (6 bases). The CDR3 length is 16 residues. V was pared by 0 bases and J by 2 bases, with 11 bases between. CDR1 and CDR2 from the germline V gene are LGHNA and YNFKEQ. This CDR3 reads CASSQDSQGAYNEQFF. CDR3 nucleotides: TGTGCCAGCAGCCAAGATTCACAGGGCGCCTACAATGAGCAGTTCTTC.

This chain connects TRBV9 to TRBJ2-1; 14 nucleotides agree with TRBD2. The CDR3 covers 16 residues. The V gene end was trimmed by 4 bases and the J gene end by 14 bases; junction bases not matched to a gene: 14. Germline values: CDR1 SGDLS, CDR2 YYNGEE. The CDR3 DNA sequence: TGTGCCAGCAGCCCCCTTTCGACTAGCGGGGGGGCTTTGGAGTTCTTC. Its protein is CASSPLSTSGGALEFF.

The chain employs TRBV4-1 and TRBJ2-3, with 7 bases matching TRBD2. J lost 4 bases, V lost 1 base, and 14 bases had no gene match. Looked up from germline, CDR1 is MGHRA and CDR2 is YSYEKL. This CDR3 spans 18 amino acids. CDR3 region: CASSQGWLAANVADTQYF. In DNA form, the CDR3 reads TGCGCCAGCAGCCAAGGCTGGCTAGCGGCGAACGTGGCAGATACGCAGTATTTT.

The V call is TRBV28, the J call TRBJ2-5, with 7 bases fitting TRBD1. V trimming: 5 bases; J trimming: 5 bases; junction bases outside the gene matches: 11. Germline V CDR1 and CDR2: MDHEN, SYDVKM. This CDR3 is built from 15 residues. CDR3 coding DNA: TGTGCCAGCAGTCCGGTCAAGGGGGCGGAGGAGACCCAGTACTTC. Translating it yields CASSPVKGAEETQYF.

The V call is TRBV28, the J call TRBJ1-2, with 9 bases fitting TRBD1. The trim removed 4 bases at V and 6 bases at J, leaving 6 bases unmatched. CDR3 length equals 14 residues. CDR1 is MDHEN, CDR2 SYDVKM, per germline. This chain's CDR3 is CASSYRDRVNGYTF. CDR3 DNA: TGTGCCAGCAGTTACCGGGACAGGGTGAATGGCTACACCTTC.

The chain uses TRBV6-5 and TRBJ1-2, with 8 bases that match TRBD1. J was trimmed by 9 bases and V by 6 bases; bases with no gene match: 9. This CDR3 is 13 amino acids long. Germline values: CDR1 MNHEY, CDR2 SVGAGI. CDR3 nucleotides: TGTGCCAGCAGCCGGACAGGGAAGTCCCGCTACACCTTC. Protein sequence: CASSRTGKSRYTF.

The genes are TRBV7-9 and TRBJ1-4; D may be TRBD1 (6 bases). V dropped 0 bases and J dropped 4 bases, with 12 bases sitting between them. Germline-derived CDR1 and CDR2 are SEHNR and FQNEAQ (reference sequence). This CDR3 has 16 residues. The CDR3 loop is CASSLARTANNEKLFF. The CDR3 DNA reads as TGTGCCAGCAGCTTAGCCCGGACAGCAAATAATGAAAAACTGTTTTTT.

The chain combines TRBV11-3 with TRBJ1-2; tentative D call: TRBD1 (5 bases). The V and J ends lost 3 bases and 3 bases respectively, with 17 bases between them. The CDR3 runs 16 residues. The germline CDR1 and CDR2 sequences are SGHNT and YENEEA. CDR3 coding DNA: TGTGCCAGCAGCTTCAGTGCCCAGGGAATCGACTATGGCTACACCTTC. This gives the protein CASSFSAQGIDYGYTF.

Here the CDR3 reads CASSLRGPGQGFNMYF. CDR3 coding DNA: TGTGCCAGCAGTCTTCGGGGACCGGGACAGGGTTTTAATATGTACTTC. The chain couples TRBV27 to TRBJ2-7, with 9 bases aligning to TRBD1. The CDR3 has 16 amino acids. Germline trimming cut 5 bases from V and 12 bases from J; bases unmatched to any gene: 20. Germline V gene data show CDR1 as MNHEY and CDR2 as SMNVEV (reference sequence).

The chain is built from TRBV7-8 and TRBJ2-1; tentative D call: TRBD2 (5 bases). V was cut by 1 base and J by 5 bases, with 12 bases left in between. Germline values: CDR1 SGHVS, CDR2 FQNEAQ. The CDR3 sequence is 15 residues long. CDR3 residues: CASSLVGHGDNEQFF. The CDR3 DNA reads TGTGCCAGCAGCTTAGTCGGGCACGGGGACAATGAGCAGTTCTTC.

This chain uses TRBV28 with TRBJ2-3; 13 bases align to TRBD2. Germline assignment: CDR1 MDHEN and CDR2 SYDVKM. The CDR3 runs to 20 residues. V trimming: 5 bases; J trimming: 1 base; junction bases outside the gene matches: 15. The CDR3 sequence is CASSERLAGGGGVGTDTQYF. The CDR3 nucleotides read TGTGCCAGCAGTGAAAGACTAGCGGGAGGCGGAGGAGTTGGCACAGATACGCAGTATTTT.

The chain recombines TRBV6-6 with TRBJ2-5; TRBD2 aligns across 9 bases. Germline CDR1 is MNHNY and CDR2 is SVGAGI (reference sequence). The CDR3 spans 16 residues. Trimming cost V 4 bases and J 4 bases; bases outside gene matches: 10. The CDR3 reads CASSSPTSGPRETQYF. CDR3 DNA sequence: TGTGCCAGCAGTTCCCCGACTAGCGGCCCACGAGAGACCCAGTACTTC.

The chain's CDR3 is CAWSVAPQGQPQHF. In DNA form, the CDR3 reads TGTGCCTGGAGTGTAGCGCCCCAGGGACAGCCCCAGCATTTT. The chain recombines TRBV30 with TRBJ1-5, with D possibly matching TRBD1 (5 bases). Per the germline V gene, CDR1 is GTSNPN and CDR2 is SVGIG (reference sequence). The CDR3 contains 14 residues. Trimming removed 0 bases from V and 7 bases from J, with 13 bases in between.

As DNA, the CDR3 is TGTGCCAGCAGCCAAGGCGGCCTGAACACCGGGGAGCTGTTTTTT. Translated: CASSQGGLNTGELFF. V and J are TRBV14 and TRBJ2-2, with D unclear. V dropped 1 base and J dropped 1 base, with 7 bases sitting between them. In germline, CDR1 is SGHDN, CDR2 FVKESK. This CDR3 region has 15 residues.

The chain joins TRBV11-2 to TRBJ2-5; D possibly corresponds to TRBD2 (7 bases). CDR3 length: 17 amino acids. Trimming left V 4 bases short and J 5 bases short, with 23 bases between. Germline loops: CDR1 SGHAT, CDR2 FQNNGV. This CDR3 is CASSYGRGAGDWETQYF. CDR3 nucleotide sequence: TGTGCCAGCAGCTACGGTCGGGGGGCGGGGGATTGGGAGACCCAGTACTTC.

The chain employs TRBV5-1 and TRBJ1-1; 7 bases fit TRBD1. The CDR3 runs to 16 residues. V lost 4 bases and J lost 1; bases outside the gene matches: 10. From germline, CDR1 is SGHRS and CDR2 YFSETQ. As DNA, the CDR3 is TGCGCCAGCAGCCCCTCCCCGACAGGGACGAACACTGAAGCTTTCTTT. Protein sequence: CASSPSPTGTNTEAFF.